Listed below are T cell receptor beta chains from one sample, sequenced in a study of blood T cell repertoires in COVID-19. The repertoire was sequenced with immunoSEQ multiplex PCR; TCRdb's copy has only in-frame clones and lacks some. This table holds 45,000 to 65,000 clones, about nine tenths found once. Sequenced: peripheral blood. The receptors shown here come from a human donor in a cohort sampled during active COVID-19. CDR3s include the opening cysteine and the closing phenylalanine or tryptophan. D genes are given only for firm matches.

J,D,V,CDR3,DNA
TRBJ2-2,.,TRBV10-2,CASRQAGTGELFF,TGCGCCAGCAGACAGGCAGGCACCGGGGAGCTGTTTTTT
TRBJ1-4,.,TRBV12-3/TRBV12-4,CASSRTISEKLFF,TGTGCCAGCAGTCGAACTATTTCGGAAAAACTGTTTTTT
TRBJ1-5,.,TRBV6-5,CASSFHVPGFGQPQHF,TGTGCCAGCAGTTTCCACGTACCAGGGTTCGGGCAGCCCCAGCATTTT
TRBJ2-7,TRBD1,TRBV6-6,CASSYSGGRGKYF,TGTGCCAGCAGTTACTCAGGGGGCAGAGGAAAGTACTTC
TRBJ1-4,TRBD1,TRBV2,CASSGTGNEKLFF,TGTGCCAGCAGTGGGACAGGGAATGAAAAACTGTTTTTT
TRBJ1-5,.,TRBV7-2,CASSFGGLSGNQPQHF,TGTGCCAGCAGCTTCGGGGGGCTTTCAGGCAATCAGCCCCAGCATTTT
TRBJ2-2,TRBD2,TRBV19,CASSLGTSGRNTGELFF,TGTGCCAGTAGTCTCGGGACTAGCGGGAGGAACACCGGGGAGCTGTTTTTT
TRBJ1-2,TRBD1,TRBV10-1,CASSPSGGYGYTF,TGCGCCAGCAGTCCCTCAGGGGGCTATGGCTACACCTTC
TRBJ2-5,TRBD2,TRBV28,CASRTSGLIQETQYF,TGTGCCAGCAGGACCTCGGGACTAATCCAAGAGACCCAGTACTTC
TRBJ2-3,.,TRBV6-2/TRBV6-3,CASRPTGTSTDTQYF,TGTGCCAGCAGGCCTACCGGGACTAGCACAGATACGCAGTATTTT
TRBJ2-3,TRBD2,TRBV29-1,CSVQRGSTDTQYF,TGCAGCGTTCAGCGGGGTAGCACAGATACGCAGTATTTT
TRBJ2-4,.,TRBV6-5,CASIRTDPAKNIQYF,TGTGCCAGCATCCGGACAGATCCAGCCAAAAACATTCAGTACTTC
TRBJ1-2,TRBD1,TRBV6-6,CASSYDSQGASYGYTF,TGTGCCAGCAGTTACGATTCTCAGGGGGCCTCGTATGGCTACACCTTC
TRBJ2-1,.,TRBV4-3,CASSQERFVRMDNEQFF,TGCGCCAGCAGCCAAGAAAGGTTCGTGCGGATGGACAATGAGCAGTTCTTC
TRBJ1-1,.,TRBV12-3/TRBV12-4,CASSIAKAFF,TGTGCCAGCAGCATAGCTAAAGCTTTCTTT
TRBJ1-3,.,TRBV7-9,CASSSALGSSGNTIYF,TGTGCCAGCAGCTCCGCCCTGGGGAGCTCTGGAAACACCATATATTTT
TRBJ2-5,TRBD2,TRBV5-4,CASSARGGLETQYF,TGTGCCAGCAGCGCTCGGGGGGGCCTCGAGACCCAGTACTTC
TRBJ2-7,TRBD2,TRBV28,CASSFMGEGREQYF,TGTGCCAGCAGTTTCATGGGGGAGGGCCGCGAGCAGTACTTC
TRBJ1-2,TRBD1,TRBV3-1/TRBV3-2,CASSQSGTANYGYTF,TGTGCCAGCAGCCAGTCCGGGACAGCTAACTATGGCTACACCTTC
TRBJ1-1,.,TRBV5-6,CASSLVRRTEAFF,TGTGCCAGCAGCTTAGTTAGGCGGACTGAAGCTTTCTTT
TRBJ1-3,TRBD1,TRBV28,CASRGPTGRGNTIYF,TGTGCCAGCAGGGGGCCGACAGGGCGAGGAAACACCATATATTTT
TRBJ2-4,.,TRBV11-2,CASSLRVGPDLAKNIQYF,TGTGCCAGCAGCTTAAGAGTGGGGCCGGATCTAGCCAAAAACATTCAGTACTTC
TRBJ2-5,TRBD1,TRBV3-1/TRBV3-2,CASSQDYTGGRTQYF,TGTGCCAGCAGCCAGGATTATACAGGGGGTCGGACCCAGTACTTC
TRBJ2-3,TRBD1,TRBV11-3,CASSPSTGGLDTQYF,TGTGCCAGCAGCCCTTCGACAGGGGGCCTCGATACGCAGTATTTT
TRBJ2-1,TRBD2,TRBV19,CASITEAGGQTREQFF,TGTGCCAGTATCACCGAAGCGGGGGGGCAGACACGTGAGCAGTTCTTC
TRBJ2-6,.,TRBV11-2,CASSLGAWRGRSGANVLTF,TGTGCCAGCAGCTTAGGGGCGTGGAGGGGGCGTTCTGGGGCCAACGTCCTGACTTTC
TRBJ1-1,TRBD1,TRBV29-1,CSGFAGQGGTEAFF,TGCAGCGGGTTCGCGGGACAGGGGGGCACTGAAGCTTTCTTT
TRBJ2-1,.,TRBV19,CASSMWRESNDEQFF,TGTGCCAGTAGTATGTGGCGGGAAAGTAACGATGAGCAGTTCTTC
TRBJ1-1,TRBD1,TRBV18,CASSPVGGTVNTEAFF,TGTGCCAGCTCACCGGTAGGGGGGACAGTGAACACTGAAGCTTTCTTT
TRBJ2-2,.,TRBV28,CASSLLAFRARTGELFF,TGTGCCAGCAGCCTTCTAGCGTTTCGGGCCCGGACCGGGGAGCTGTTTTTT